The rows below give T cell receptor beta chains drawn from one sample of a study of T-cell memory formation after mild COVID-19. TCRdb redid the calling of the 5' RACE reads with MiXCR, one entry per CDR3 protein. Of some 40,000 distinct CDR3 sequences in the sample, 6% to 6.5% were seen once. Sequenced material: PBMCs or a T cell subset sorted from them (not recorded which). The receptors were gathered from an adult who had mild COVID-19 (a few samples of this study predate the infection). Cell type and time point are not known. CDR3s include the opening cysteine and the closing phenylalanine or tryptophan. A D gene is named only where the DNA matches it firmly. Rows give clone size only sometimes, using once, few, many, or a class for an expanded clone.

>many|NA|TRBV7-9|TRBJ2-7|16
CASSPEVTGRLFEQYF
TGTGCCAGCAGCCCTGAAGTGACAGGGAGGTTGTTCGAGCAGTACTTC
>few|TRBD2|TRBV7-8|TRBJ2-3|16
CASSSTTSGGADTQYF
TGTGCCAGCAGCTCCACGACTAGCGGGGGGGCAGATACGCAGTATTTT
>NA|NA|TRBV19|TRBJ2-2|14
CASSNSRGSGELFF
TGTGCCAGTAGTAACTCGAGGGGGTCCGGGGAGCTGTTTTTT
>many|NA|TRBV12-3/TRBV12-4|TRBJ1-2|13
CASSSAGNYGYTF
TGTGCCAGCAGTTCAGCAGGGAACTATGGCTACACCTTC
>few|TRBD2|TRBV20-1|TRBJ2-7|20
CSARDQKGTQGLATAYEQYF
TGCAGTGCTAGAGATCAAAAGGGGACGCAGGGACTAGCGACTGCATACGAGCAGTACTTC
>few|NA|TRBV20-1|TRBJ2-7|15
CSARLATLNPYEQYF
TGCAGTGCCCGACTTGCGACCCTAAATCCTTACGAGCAGTACTTC
>many|NA|TRBV5-1|TRBJ2-6|17
CASSSWGAASGANVLTF
TGCGCCAGCAGTTCATGGGGGGCAGCCTCTGGGGCCAACGTCCTGACTTTC
>NA|NA|TRBV19|TRBJ1-1|14
CASASDRRNTEAFF
TGTGCCAGTGCGTCCGACAGGCGTAACACTGAAGCTTTCTTT
>many|TRBD1|TRBV5-1|TRBJ2-5|17
CASSLVPAGRGQETQYF
TGCGCCAGCAGCTTGGTTCCGGCGGGCAGGGGGCAAGAGACCCAGTACTTC
>NA|NA|TRBV4-1|TRBJ1-1|15
CASSQGERMNTEAFF
TGCGCCAGCAGCCAAGGAGAACGCATGAACACTGAAGCTTTCTTT
>few|NA|TRBV9|TRBJ2-7|15
CASSVSWSTGWEQYF
TGTGCCAGCAGCGTGTCGTGGAGTACGGGGTGGGAGCAGTACTTC
>many|TRBD2|TRBV5-1|TRBJ2-3|14
CASSKQTSEGTQYF
TGCGCCAGCAGCAAACAGACTAGCGAGGGTACGCAGTATTTT
>few|NA|TRBV20-1|TRBJ2-3|16
CSATQSGGASTDTQYF
TGCAGTGCAACACAATCTGGGGGGGCAAGTACAGATACGCAGTATTTT
>few|NA|TRBV11-1|TRBJ2-3|13
CASSLLQADTQYF
TGTGCCAGCAGCTTACTCCAGGCAGATACGCAGTATTTT
>few|NA|TRBV6-5|TRBJ1-2|13
CASSYTGVRGYTF
TGTGCCAGCAGTTATACCGGGGTGAGAGGCTACACCTTC
>many|NA|TRBV10-3|TRBJ1-5|15
CAISEISAGGEPQHF
TGTGCCATCAGTGAGATTTCGGCAGGCGGGGAGCCCCAGCATTTT
>many|TRBD1|TRBV20-1|TRBJ2-3|16
CSARVTGGGRTDTQYF
TGCAGTGCTAGAGTCACAGGGGGCGGAAGAACAGATACGCAGTATTTT
>many|NA|TRBV5-1|TRBJ2-3|14
CASSLGGNTDTQYF
TGCGCCAGCAGCTTGGGAGGGAACACAGATACGCAGTATTTT
>many|NA|TRBV7-2|TRBJ2-1|14
CASSLGYSYNEQFF
TGTGCCAGCAGCTTAGGGTATAGCTACAATGAGCAGTTCTTC
>many|TRBD1|TRBV7-9|TRBJ1-1|13
CASLRQGATEAFF
TGTGCCAGCCTCAGACAGGGGGCGACTGAAGCTTTCTTT
>many|NA|TRBV5-1|TRBJ1-2|15
CASSVTGTRGEGYTF
TGCGCCAGCAGCGTAACCGGGACCCGAGGAGAGGGCTACACCTTC
>few|NA|TRBV7-9|TRBJ1-5|15
CASTSWGERNQPQHF
TGTGCCAGCACCTCCTGGGGGGAAAGAAATCAGCCCCAGCATTTT
>NA|NA|TRBV19|TRBJ1-5|13
CASSMGFGQPQHF
TGTGCCAGTAGTATGGGGTTTGGTCAGCCCCAGCATTTT
>NA|TRBD2|TRBV5-8|TRBJ2-7|14
CASSLEAGVGEQYF
TGTGCCAGCAGCTTGGAAGCGGGGGTTGGTGAGCAGTACTTC
>few|NA|TRBV29-1|TRBJ1-1|14
CSVEDLGGHSEAFF
TGCAGCGTTGAAGATCTTGGGGGACACTCTGAAGCTTTCTTT
>NA|NA|TRBV4-1|TRBJ1-5|14
CASSQVDSNQPQHF
TGCGCCAGCAGCCAAGTTGATAGTAATCAGCCCCAGCATTTT
>many|NA|TRBV3-1|TRBJ2-5|13
CASSQGQQETQYF
TGTGCCAGCAGCCAAGGACAGCAAGAGACCCAGTACTTC
>many|NA|TRBV7-9|TRBJ2-5|15
CASSSEGRTKETQYF
TGTGCCAGCAGCTCAGAGGGACGGACTAAAGAGACCCAGTACTTC
>many|TRBD2|TRBV4-2|TRBJ2-1|14
CASSPRLAGDEQFF
TGTGCCAGCAGCCCCCGACTAGCGGGAGATGAGCAGTTCTTC
>few|TRBD1|TRBV6-1|TRBJ1-5|13
CASKTGNNQPQHF
TGTGCCAGCAAGACAGGGAATAATCAGCCCCAGCATTTT
>NA|NA|TRBV15|TRBJ1-5|12
CATSRGNQPQHF
TGTGCCACCAGCAGAGGCAATCAGCCCCAGCATTTT
>many|TRBD2|TRBV7-9|TRBJ2-5|16
CASSRGLAGVSETQYF
TGTGCCAGCAGCCGAGGACTAGCGGGAGTGTCAGAGACCCAGTACTTC
>NA|TRBD1|TRBV29-1|TRBJ1-2|12
CSVVGTVYGYTF
TGCAGCGTCGTAGGGACAGTCTATGGCTACACCTTC